This TCR beta chain appears in the sequencing data of a study of regulatory T cells in long-lasting Graves disease. As to time point: newly diagnosed GD, antithyroid drugs for less than 3 months. Preparation of the TCR library used RNA extracted from PBMCs. CDR3 regions were amplified by Arm-PCR using iRepertoire HTBI primers to build TCR beta libraries. TCRdb itself ran the multiplex PCR reads through MiXCR, one entry per CDR3 protein. The repertoire holds around 480,000 distinct CDR3 sequences, with 15% to 20% as singletons. Germline V gene sequence: CDR1 DFQATT, CDR2 SNEGSKA (reference sequence). This CDR3 spans 14 amino acids. To note about this clonotype: The germline gene is not matched at one end of the junction; a read error may be the cause.

The same data also contributed to another study, on T cells in Graves' hyperthyroidism and ophthalmopathy. That paper adds: Most thyroid clonotypes that were expanded above 0.001 also turned up in blood.

This sequence originates from a man between 40 and 49 years old with Graves disease. V usage is TRBV20-1 and J usage is TRBJ2-7; TRBD1 matches 9 bases. The sample here was peripheral blood mononuclear cells (PBMCs), taken at new diagnosis, from a patient treated with antithyroid drugs. The CDR3 protein is CSARDRFRSGTGNF. The CDR3 region has the DNA TGCAGTGCTAGAGATCGATTTCGTAGTGGGACAGGGAATTTC.